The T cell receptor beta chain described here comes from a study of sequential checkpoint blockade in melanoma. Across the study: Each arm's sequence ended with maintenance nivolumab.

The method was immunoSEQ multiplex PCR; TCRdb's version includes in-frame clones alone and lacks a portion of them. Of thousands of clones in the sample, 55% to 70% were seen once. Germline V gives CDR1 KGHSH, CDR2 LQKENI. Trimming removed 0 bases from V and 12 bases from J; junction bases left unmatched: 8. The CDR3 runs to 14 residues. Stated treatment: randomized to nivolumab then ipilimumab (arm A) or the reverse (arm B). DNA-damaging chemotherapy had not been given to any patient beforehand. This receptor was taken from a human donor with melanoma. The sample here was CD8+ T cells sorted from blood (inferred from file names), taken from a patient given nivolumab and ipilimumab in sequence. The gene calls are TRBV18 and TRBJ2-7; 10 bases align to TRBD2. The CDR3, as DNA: TGTGCCAGCTCACCACCGGCTAGCGGGAGTCTTCTGTACTTC. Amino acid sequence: CASSPPASGSLLYF. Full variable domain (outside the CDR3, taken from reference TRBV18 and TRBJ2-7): NAGVMQNPRHLVRRRGQEARLRCSPMKGHSHVYWYRQLPEEGLKFMVYLQKENIIDESGMPKERFSAEFPKEGPSILRIQQVVRGDSAAYFCASSPPASGSLLYFGPGTRLTVT.